Listed here are 28 T cell receptor beta chains from one sample, sequenced in a study of regulatory T cells in long-lasting Graves disease. Investigators prepared the TCR beta libraries by applying iRepertoire HTBI primers and Arm-PCR of CDR3 regions. TCRdb recomputed calls from the multiplex PCR reads with MiXCR, one row per CDR3 protein. Of hundreds of thousands of distinct CDR3 sequences listed, 20% are singletons. Time point meaning: persistent/refractory GD, antithyroid drugs over 5 years with positive TRAb. The TCR library used RNA extracted from PBMCs. The source material was peripheral blood mononuclear cells (PBMCs), sampled when the disease was refractory, from a patient treated with antithyroid drugs. These TCRs come from a female donor with Graves disease.

This clonotype showed up many times. The gene calls are TRBV12-3 or TRBV12-4 and TRBJ1-2; TRBD1 matches at 9 bases. CDR3 length: 14 residues. V lost 8 bases and J lost 5; bases outside the gene matches: 9. CDR3 bases: TGTGCCAGCTTCTCGACAGGGGGATTATATGGCTACACCTTC. Its translation is CASFSTGGLYGYTF.

This clonotype has a handful of counts. The rearrangement uses TRBV5-1 and TRBJ2-3, with D hard to call. Germline lookup yields CDR1 SGHRS and CDR2 YFSETQ. The CDR3 runs to 12 residues. Trimming stripped 4 bases from V and 9 bases from J, with 12 bases between. The CDR3 DNA reads as TGCGCCAGCAGCCTCACTTCGTCCACGCAGTATTTT. This gives the protein CASSLTSSTQYF. The full variable domain, completed using reference TRBV5-1 and TRBJ2-3, is KAGVTQTPRYLIKTRGQQVTLSCSPISGHRSVSWYQQTPGQGLQFLFEYFSETQRNKGNFPGRFSGRQFSNSRSEMNVSTLELGDSALYLCASSLTSSTQYFGPGTRLTVL.

The chain links TRBV18 to TRBJ2-3; D is unresolved. The CDR3 is made up of 13 amino acids. Between the trimmed V and J ends, which lost 2 bases and 1 base, there was a span of 4 bases. Germline loops: CDR1 KGHSH, CDR2 LQKENI. CDR3 amino acids: CASSPMGTDTQYF. The CDR3, as DNA: TGTGCCAGCTCACCAATGGGCACAGATACGCAGTATTTT.

There are a few counts of this clonotype. J is TRBJ1-1 and V is TRBV13; the D gene is possibly TRBD1 (5 bases). This CDR3 has 15 residues. V lost 0 bases and J lost 0, with 8 bases in between. The germline V gene encodes CDR1 PRHDT and CDR2 FYEKMQ (reference sequence). In DNA form, the CDR3 reads TGTGCCAGCAGCTTAGGGGCAGGGATGAACACTGAAGCTTTCTTT. Protein: CASSLGAGMNTEAFF.

This clonotype was counted only a few times. V usage is TRBV6-1 and J usage is TRBJ2-2; 11 positions match TRBD2. Germline-derived CDR1 and CDR2 are MNHNS and SASEGT. The CDR3 contains 16 residues. Trimming removed 3 bases from V and 7 bases from J; junction bases left unmatched: 7. The CDR3 DNA sequence: TGTGCCAGCAGTGACCAACTAGCGGGAGCGGTCGGGGAGCTGTTTTTT. Translation: CASSDQLAGAVGELFF.

In its sample, this clonotype was seen many times. V and J are TRBV2 and TRBJ1-2; D is uncertain. There are 14 residues in the CDR3. Germline V CDR1 and CDR2: SNHLY, FYNNEI. V was trimmed by 2 bases and J by 5 bases, leaving 12 bases between them. DNA for the CDR3: TGTGCCAGCAGTGAAATTGGTTTTACTTATGGCTACACCTTC. Its translation is CASSEIGFTYGYTF.

V is TRBV25-1 and J is TRBJ2-7; D gene uncertain. Deletions cut 6 bases from V and 1 base from J, with 10 bases between. Germline-derived CDR1 and CDR2 are MGHDK and SYGVNS. The CDR3 consists of 13 residues. CDR3: CASRESSSYEQYF. The CDR3 coding sequence is TGTGCCAGCAGGGAAAGTAGTTCCTACGAGCAGTACTTC.

The gene calls are TRBV12-5 and TRBJ2-3; perhaps TRBD2 as D (5 bases). The CDR3 is 15 amino acids. The ends were cut back, 1 base at V and 3 bases at J, with 11 bases in the middle. The germline gives CDR1 LGHNT, CDR2 FRNRAP. CDR3 sequence (DNA): TGTGCTAGTGGTTTGGCGTGGACTTCAACAGATACGCAGTATTTT. Translated, it gives CASGLAWTSTDTQYF.

This clonotype was detected only a few times. Written as DNA, the CDR3 is TGTGCCATCGGGACAGGGGTCGGGAACACTGAAGCTTTCTTT. Its translation is CAIGTGVGNTEAFF. The V call is TRBV10-3, the J call TRBJ1-1; TRBD1 agrees at 10 bases. The V gene end was trimmed by 8 bases and the J gene end by 1 base; junction bases not matched to a gene: 4. Germline CDR1 ENHRY, CDR2 SYGVKD. The CDR3 spans 14 residues.

The chain recombines TRBV19 with TRBJ1-5; possibly TRBD1 for D (5 bases). The germline gives CDR1 LNHDA, CDR2 SQIVND (reference sequence). This CDR3 contains 15 residues. V lost 4 bases, J lost 4 bases, and 14 bases lay in between. For the CDR3, the DNA is TGTGCCAGTAGTACCTTGGGGGAACCTAATCAGCCCCAGCATTTT. The encoded protein is CASSTLGEPNQPQHF.

In this sample, this clonotype turned up a few times. The gene calls are TRBV7-9 and TRBJ1-5; D ambiguous. The CDR3 consists of 15 residues. V dropped 3 bases and J dropped 3 bases, with 12 bases sitting between them. Germline CDR1 reads SEHNR; CDR2 reads FQNEAQ (reference sequence). DNA of the CDR3: TGTGCCAGCAGCTTGGGTTTGGCAGCCAATCAGCCCCAGCATTTT. Translated, it gives CASSLGLAANQPQHF.

This clonotype was counted between two and nine times. The CDR3: CASSTGQGKYSNQPQHF. The CDR3 bases are TGTGCCAGTAGCACCGGGCAGGGGAAGTATAGCAATCAGCCCCAGCATTTT. The chain joins TRBV19 to TRBJ1-5, with a tentative D call TRBD1 (6 bases). Trimming stripped 6 bases from V and 0 bases from J, with 18 bases between. Germline V gene lookup returns CDR1 LNHDA and CDR2 SQIVND (reference sequence). The CDR3 totals 17 residues.

This clonotype occurred many times. The chain is built from TRBV2 and TRBJ1-5; 7 bases fit TRBD1. From germline, CDR1 is SNHLY and CDR2 FYNNEI. This CDR3 region has 17 residues. V was clipped by 6 bases and J by 5 bases; unmatched bases: 16. In nucleotides, the CDR3 is TGTGCCAGCAGGCAACGGACAGGATCGATGGTCGATCAGCCCCAGCATTTT. This gives the protein CASRQRTGSMVDQPQHF.

This clonotype was counted only a few times. This sequence joins TRBV20-1 and TRBJ2-2; 7 bases line up with TRBD1. CDR1 is DFQATT and CDR2 is SNEGSKA in the germline V gene (reference sequence). Losses at the gene ends were 7 bases for V and 1 base for J; bases not matched to a gene: 6. The CDR3 has 14 residues. This CDR3 is CSGAGTENTGELFF. The DNA for the CDR3 is TGCAGTGGTGCCGGGACAGAGAACACCGGGGAGCTGTTTTTT.

The sample holds many counts of this clonotype. This chain uses TRBV20-1 with TRBJ1-1; no reliable D call. Germline V gene data show CDR1 as DFQATT and CDR2 as SNEGSKA (reference sequence). Between the trimmed V and J ends, which lost 6 bases and 8 bases, there was a span of 13 bases. The CDR3 consists of 11 residues. CDR3 bases: TGCAGTGCCACATTGATCTGGGAAGCTTTCTTT. Translated, it gives CSATLIWEAFF.

A few counts support this clonotype. This chain joins TRBV7-2 and TRBJ2-5; D not certain. V was pared by 4 bases and J by 2 bases, with 14 bases between. The CDR3 runs 15 residues. Germline values: CDR1 SGHTA, CDR2 FQGNSA. DNA of the CDR3: TGTGCCAGCAGCTCGGAAGGTGGGCCTCAAGAGACCCAGTACTTC. This codes for CASSSEGGPQETQYF. Full variable domain (rest looked up from reference TRBV7-2 and TRBJ2-5): GAGVSQSPSNKVTEKGKDVELRCDPISGHTALYWYRQSLGQGLEFLIYFQGNSAPDKSGLPSDRFSAERTGGSVSTLTIQRTQQEDSAVYLCASSSEGGPQETQYFGPGTRLLVL.

The chain employs TRBV5-4 and TRBJ1-1, with 7 bases matching TRBD1. The CDR3 is 13 amino acids. CDR1 and CDR2 from the germline V gene are SGHNT and YYREEE (reference sequence). Trimming took 5 bases from V and 5 from J; bases not matched to a gene: 6. The CDR3 nucleotides read TGTGCCAGCAGTAACAGGGGAGAAACTGAAGCTTTCTTT. This translates into CASSNRGETEAFF.

This clonotype was picked up many times. The chain couples TRBV6-5 to TRBJ1-2, with D unresolved. Trimming took off 0 bases at V and 4 bases at J, with 12 bases between the two ends. The germline V gene encodes CDR1 MNHEY and CDR2 SVGAGI. The CDR3 is 15 amino acids. The DNA for the CDR3 is TGTGCCAGCAGTTACTCCGGTGGAACAGTCTATGGCTACACCTTC. Translation gives CASSYSGGTVYGYTF.

The chain couples TRBV6-5 to TRBJ1-2; 12 bases map to TRBD1. Germline CDR1 reads MNHEY; CDR2 reads SVGAGI. CDR3 size: 17 residues. The J segment lost 0 bases and the V segment lost 4 bases, leaving 6 bases of the junction unmatched. In DNA, the CDR3 is TGTGCCAGCAGTTCCGGGACAGGGGGCCCTTCTAACTATGGCTACACCTTC. Amino acid sequence: CASSSGTGGPSNYGYTF.

The chain links TRBV20-1 to TRBJ1-6; 10 nucleotides agree with TRBD1. There are 13 residues in the CDR3. The V segment lost 7 bases and the J segment 6 bases; nucleotides outside the gene matches: 3. Germline CDR1 reads DFQATT; CDR2 reads SNEGSKA (reference sequence). The CDR3 sequence: CSVRTGGNSPLHF. The CDR3 bases are TGCAGTGTAAGGACAGGGGGTAATTCACCCCTCCACTTT.

The chain recombines TRBV15 with TRBJ2-7; 8 bases match TRBD2. Germline CDR1 and CDR2: LNHNV and YYDKDF (reference sequence). There are 17 residues in the CDR3. With 4 bases clipped from V and 5 bases from J, the junction kept 16 bases outside the gene matches. The CDR3 nucleotides read TGTGCCACCAGCAAAACAACAGATAGCGGGAAAGGGAACGAGCAGTACTTC. Amino acids: CATSKTTDSGKGNEQYF.

This clonotype was detected many times. The chain carries TRBV28 and TRBJ2-2, with TRBD2 matching over 10 bases. The germline CDR1 and CDR2 sequences are MDHEN and SYDVKM. V was pared by 2 bases and J by 1 base, with 4 bases of the junction left unmatched. The CDR3 is 17 residues long. The CDR3 sequence is CASSLILAGVNTGELFF. The CDR3 region has the DNA TGTGCCAGCAGTTTAATCCTAGCGGGAGTGAACACCGGGGAGCTGTTTTTT.

This sequence joins TRBV27 and TRBJ2-1; possibly TRBD2 for D (6 bases). Trimming stripped 6 bases from V and 11 bases from J, with 23 bases between. The CDR3 covers 15 residues. Germline values: CDR1 MNHEY, CDR2 SMNVEV (reference sequence). The CDR3 sequence: CASRPQALGRNKQFF. DNA for the CDR3: TGTGCCAGCAGACCGCAGGCCCTAGGGAGGAATAAGCAGTTCTTC.

This clonotype was seen many times. Mismatch with germline at one junction end may stem from a read error. J is TRBJ2-5 and V is TRBV6-5; D may correspond to TRBD1 or TRBD2 (7 bases each). This CDR3 is 16 amino acids long. Germline V gene sequence: CDR1 MNHEY, CDR2 SVGAGI. Here the CDR3 DNA reads TGTGCCGGCAGCCACTCGCAGGGGGGGGGGAAAGAGACCCAGTACTTC. Translation gives CAGSHSQGGGKETQYF.

The rearrangement links TRBV12-5 to TRBJ2-2, with D maybe TRBD1 (6 bases). Trimming cost V 0 bases and J 4 bases, with 21 bases left between them. Germline-derived CDR1 and CDR2 are LGHNT and FRNRAP. This CDR3 has 19 residues. The CDR3 DNA reads TGTGCTAGTGGTTTGGTAAGCTCTCTACAGGGTGAGACCACCGGGGAGCTGTTTTTT. As protein: CASGLVSSLQGETTGELFF. The full variable domain, in which reference TRBV12-5 and TRBJ2-2 provide the parts outside the CDR3, is DARVTQTPRHKVTEMGQEVTMRCQPILGHNTVFWYRQTMMQGLELLAYFRNRAPLDDSGMPKDRFSAEMPDATLATLKIQPSEPRDSAVYFCASGLVSSLQGETTGELFFGEGSRLTVL.

This clonotype was detected ten times or more. The J gene is TRBJ1-1, the V gene TRBV6-1; D remains unclear. V dropped 8 bases and J dropped 1 base, with 14 bases sitting between them. Germline loops: CDR1 MNHNS, CDR2 SASEGT. The CDR3 loop spans 14 amino acids. CDR3 amino acids: CASSIATKNTEAFF. The CDR3 DNA sequence: TGTGCCAGCTCCATCGCTACGAAGAACACTGAAGCTTTCTTT.

The chain is built from TRBV18 and TRBJ1-5, with D possibly TRBD1 on 6 matching bases. There are 15 residues in the CDR3. Germline V gene lookup returns CDR1 KGHSH and CDR2 LQKENI. Deletions cut 6 bases from V and 4 bases from J, with 16 bases between. The CDR3 region is CASSYATGGNQPQHF. The CDR3 bases are TGTGCCAGCTCCTACGCGACAGGCGGAAATCAGCCCCAGCATTTT. Full variable domain (outside the CDR3, taken from reference TRBV18 and TRBJ1-5): NAGVMQNPRHLVRRRGQEARLRCSPMKGHSHVYWYRQLPEEGLKFMVYLQKENIIDESGMPKERFSAEFPKEGPSILRIQQVVRGDSAAYFCASSYATGGNQPQHFGDGTRLSIL.

This chain uses TRBV29-1 with TRBJ2-5; D gene uncertain. From germline, CDR1 is SQVTM and CDR2 ANQGSEA. Trimming removed 3 bases from V and 5 bases from J, with 7 bases in between. This CDR3 has 11 amino acids. The CDR3 loop reads CSVEARETQYF. The DNA for the CDR3 is TGCAGCGTTGAGGCTCGGGAGACCCAGTACTTC. Full variable domain (rest looked up from reference TRBV29-1 and TRBJ2-5): SAVISQKPSRDICQRGTSLTIQCQVDSQVTMMFWYRQQPGQSLTLIATANQGSEATYESGFVIDKFPISRPNLTFSTLTVSNMSPEDSSIYLCSVEARETQYFGPGTRLLVL.